The present entry profiles one TCR beta chain with its context. Its antigen remains unknown. With MiXCR, TCRdb called clones anew from the PCR reads. The sample consists of 20,000 to 25,000 clones, 10% to 12% of them appearing once. This sample stems from a study of metastatic and nonmetastatic thyroid tumors. Study context: Repertoire data that came from the blood and tumor or nodule tissue of malignant and benign thyroid patients were compared.

Nobody among the patients had been given any treatment before thyroid surgery. General study findings and limits: Malignant thyroid tumors reportedly had TCR beta diversity that was significantly higher than in benign nodules, in blood and tumor.

After removal of 6 bases from V and 10 bases from J, the junction contained 7 bases not matched to a gene. CDR1 and CDR2 (germline): MNHNS, SASEGT. CDR3 length: 13 residues. The receptor comes from a female donor with papillary thyroid cancer or a benign thyroid nodule (not recorded which). Some clones in this sample may be carry-over from other donors' samples. The sample was blood. The V gene is TRBV6-1, the J gene TRBJ1-2; TRBD1 matches 11 bases. CDR3 sequence (DNA): TGTGCCAGCAGATTGGGACAGGGGGGACTCTACACCTTC. This codes for CASRLGQGGLYTF.